This is a list of T cell receptor beta chains from one sample in a study of cytomegalovirus exposure and HLA in healthy donors. Data came from immunoSEQ multiplex PCR; TCRdb stores just in-frame clones and leaves some out. Among 110,000 or so clones listed, about 79% were seen once. Material: PBMCs. The receptors come from a woman aged 18 to 35 in good health and CMV-seronegative. Each CDR3 is given with its conserved first and last residue. The D gene is left open where the match is weak. Part of the rows lack a size; the others show once, few, many or a class for expanded clones.

>few|18|TRBJ2-1|TRBD2|TRBV4-1
CASSQGLAGTGAYNEQFF
TGCGCCAGCAGCCAGGGACTAGCGGGAACCGGCGCCTACAATGAGCAGTTCTTC
>few|15|TRBJ2-3|-|TRBV10-2
CASSESQYSTDTQYF
TGCGCCAGCAGTGAGTCTCAGTACAGCACAGATACGCAGTATTTT
>-|14|TRBJ1-3|-|TRBV6-1
CASSGALSGNTIYF
TGTGCCAGCAGTGGCGCCCTCTCTGGAAACACCATATATTTT
>-|13|TRBJ2-1|TRBD2|TRBV11-2
CASSGTTYNEQFF
TGTGCCAGCAGCGGGACTACCTACAATGAGCAGTTCTTC
>once|15|TRBJ2-7|-|TRBV5-1
CATSVSGPPTYEQYF
TGCGCCACCAGCGTCAGCGGGCCACCAACCTACGAGCAGTACTTC
>-|13|TRBJ1-1|TRBD1|TRBV29-1
CSVLGQAETEAFF
TGCAGCGTTCTTGGACAGGCGGAAACTGAAGCTTTCTTT
>-|18|TRBJ1-5|-|TRBV18
CASSPTREAGYSNQPQHF
TGTGCCAGCTCACCGACTAGGGAGGCGGGATATAGCAATCAGCCCCAGCATTTT
>-|15|TRBJ2-3|TRBD2|TRBV7-9
CASEAGVGSTDTQYF
TGTGCCAGCGAAGCGGGAGTAGGTAGCACAGATACGCAGTATTTT
>-|14|TRBJ2-5|TRBD2|TRBV7-2
CASSYSGAGETQYF
TGTGCCAGCAGCTATAGCGGGGCTGGGGAGACCCAGTACTTC
>-|12|TRBJ1-2|-|TRBV7-9
CASSLETAGYTF
TGTGCCAGCAGCTTGGAGACTGCCGGCTACACCTTC
>-|14|TRBJ2-5|-|TRBV7-9
CASSLEDFQETQYF
TGTGCCAGCAGCTTAGAAGACTTCCAAGAGACCCAGTACTTC
>-|16|TRBJ2-1|-|TRBV28
CASTLLLSSSYNEQFF
TGTGCCAGCACCCTTTTACTATCGAGCTCCTACAATGAGCAGTTCTTC
>few|14|TRBJ1-1|-|TRBV5-1
CASSPPRQNTEAFF
TGCGCCAGCAGCCCACCTAGGCAGAACACTGAAGCTTTCTTT
>-|14|TRBJ1-5|-|TRBV7-2
CASSLGGPRHPQHF
TGTGCCAGCAGCTTAGGGGGCCCCCGTCATCCCCAGCATTTT
>once|15|TRBJ2-5|-|TRBV2
CASSERTAKKETQYF
TGTGCCAGCAGTGAAAGGACAGCGAAGAAAGAGACCCAGTACTTC
>-|13|TRBJ1-2|-|TRBV7-9
CASAVQGYYGYTF
TGTGCCAGCGCAGTGCAGGGGTACTATGGCTACACCTTC
>-|13|TRBJ2-3|TRBD1|TRBV18
CASSPPQGVTQYF
TGTGCCAGCTCACCACCCCAGGGGGTGACGCAGTATTTT
>-|14|TRBJ1-2|TRBD1|TRBV30
CAWSADREVGGYTF
TGTGCCTGGAGCGCGGACAGGGAGGTAGGGGGCTACACCTTC
>few|16|TRBJ1-1|-|TRBV6-5
CASSYREGRPNTEAFF
TGTGCCAGCAGTTACCGGGAGGGACGCCCGAACACTGAAGCTTTCTTT
>-|15|TRBJ1-6|TRBD1|TRBV7-2
CASSFSGTGVSPLHF
TGTGCCAGCAGCTTCTCCGGGACAGGGGTTTCACCCCTCCACTTT
>-|16|TRBJ2-2|TRBD2|TRBV7-9
CASSWVSGRASGELFF
TGTGCCAGCAGCTGGGTGAGCGGGAGGGCCTCCGGGGAGCTGTTTTTT
>-|13|TRBJ1-2|TRBD1|TRBV5-1
CASSSTGNYGYTF
TGCGCCAGCAGCTCGACAGGGAACTATGGCTACACCTTC
>-|14|TRBJ1-5|-|TRBV7-9
CASSLGTTNQPQHF
TGTGCCAGCAGCTTAGGGACTACCAATCAGCCCCAGCATTTT
>-|13|TRBJ2-1|TRBD1|TRBV11-3
CASSLEGGQGRFF
TGTGCCAGCAGCTTAGAAGGGGGACAGGGTCGGTTCTTC
>-|12|TRBJ2-1|-|TRBV15
CATSRWANEQFF
TGTGCCACCAGCAGGTGGGCCAATGAGCAGTTCTTC
>-|16|TRBJ2-1|-|TRBV21-1
CASSKVLPPHPNEQFF
TGTGCCAGCAGCAAAGTCTTACCACCACACCCCAATGAGCAGTTCTTC
>-|14|TRBJ1-6|-|TRBV15
CATSRDTDNSPLHF
TGTGCCACCAGCAGAGATACAGATAATTCACCCCTCCACTTT
>-|13|TRBJ1-1|-|TRBV5-1
CASSWEGRTEAFF
TGCGCCAGCAGCTGGGAGGGAAGAACTGAAGCTTTCTTT
>-|15|TRBJ1-4|-|TRBV11-2
CASSLAQGSGEKLFF
TGTGCCAGCAGCTTAGCCCAGGGCTCGGGTGAAAAACTGTTTTTT
>-|15|TRBJ1-1|TRBD1|TRBV7-2
CASSYAGTANTEAFF
TGTGCCAGCAGCTACGCCGGGACAGCAAACACTGAAGCTTTCTTT
>-|14|TRBJ2-3|-|TRBV6-5
CASSNLGGTDTQYF
TGTGCCAGCAGTAACTTAGGGGGCACAGATACGCAGTATTTT
>once|15|TRBJ2-3|TRBD1|TRBV6-5
CASSYRDRGRDTQYF
TGTGCCAGCAGTTACCGGGACAGGGGGAGGGATACGCAGTATTTT
>-|14|TRBJ1-2|TRBD1|TRBV6-5
CASMGQETNYGYTF
TGTGCCAGCATGGGACAGGAAACTAACTATGGCTACACCTTC
>-|15|TRBJ2-5|-|TRBV2
CASSRQEFGLETQYF
TGTGCCAGCAGTCGTCAGGAATTTGGTTTGGAGACCCAGTACTTC
>-|15|TRBJ1-3|-|TRBV19
CASSMGQISGNTIYF
TGTGCCAGTAGTATGGGGCAGATCTCTGGAAACACCATATATTTT
>-|12|TRBJ1-1|TRBD1|TRBV25-1
CASSYRGDEAFF
TGTGCCAGCTCCTACAGGGGTGATGAAGCTTTCTTT